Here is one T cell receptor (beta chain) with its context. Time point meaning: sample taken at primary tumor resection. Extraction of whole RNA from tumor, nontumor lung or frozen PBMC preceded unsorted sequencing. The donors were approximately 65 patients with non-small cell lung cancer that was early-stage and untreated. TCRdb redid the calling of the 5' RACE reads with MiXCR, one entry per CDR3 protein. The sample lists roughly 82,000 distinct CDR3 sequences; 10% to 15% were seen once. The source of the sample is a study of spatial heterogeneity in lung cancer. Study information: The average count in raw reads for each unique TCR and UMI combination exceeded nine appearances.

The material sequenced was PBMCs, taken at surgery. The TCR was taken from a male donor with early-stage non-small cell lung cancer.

The CDR3 reads CASRFGGDTEAFF. The CDR3 DNA reads TGTGCCAGCAGATTTGGAGGGGACACTGAAGCTTTCTTT. The chain carries TRBV7-2 and TRBJ1-1, with D possibly matching TRBD1 (5 bases). The CDR3 sequence is 13 residues long. V lost 6 bases and J lost 3, with 11 bases in between. The germline gives CDR1 SGHTA, CDR2 FQGNSA.